The rows below give T cell receptor beta chains drawn from one sample of a study of PD-L1 blockade in urothelial cancer. Profiled with immunoSEQ multiplex PCR; TCRdb holds only in-frame clones, not every one. Of approximately 51,000 clones in the sample, 85% to 90% were seen once. Sequencing was performed on PBMCs, taken around atezolizumab (anti-PD-L1) treatment. The receptors were sampled from a man in his fifties or sixties with urothelial cancer. Both conserved end residues are trimmed from each CDR3. The D gene is left open where the match is weak.

>TRBV6-4|TRBD1|TRBJ1-5
ASSPGQGTQPQH
>TRBV19|NA|TRBJ2-5
ASSSGKETQY
>TRBV9|NA|TRBJ2-7
ASSVDERTYEQY
>TRBV6-5|TRBD1|TRBJ1-2
ASSTRTGLARGYT
>TRBV30|NA|TRBJ2-1
AWGLSWDSQF
>TRBV4-1|TRBD2|TRBJ2-1
ASSQLAGVNGEQF
>TRBV18|NA|TRBJ1-2
ASSPLQAGSYGYT
>TRBV29-1|NA|TRBJ1-5
SVGTDGNQPQH
>TRBV27|TRBD1|TRBJ1-1
ASSPRTGTEAF
>TRBV11-1|NA|TRBJ2-2
ASGGRPTGELF
>TRBV5-1|NA|TRBJ2-7
ASSSGQPGGEQY
>TRBV30|TRBD2|TRBJ2-1
AWGGESENNEQF
>TRBV5-5|TRBD1|TRBJ1-4
ASSLTGVYEKLF
>TRBV6-5|TRBD2|TRBJ2-1
ASSRLAFSYNEQF
>TRBV5-4|NA|TRBJ2-3
ASSAGVGMSTDTQY
>TRBV7-2|NA|TRBJ1-2
ASSLSGHRNPHYGYT
>TRBV6-1|NA|TRBJ2-7
ASNTGFYEQY
>TRBV30|TRBD1|TRBJ1-1
AWTKGTANTEAF
>TRBV2|NA|TRBJ1-1
ASSEQDLNTEAF
>TRBV18|TRBD2|TRBJ2-5
ASSPAAGVGQETQY
>TRBV5-1|TRBD2|TRBJ2-1
ASSLVGGLGGEQF
>TRBV2|TRBD2|TRBJ2-1
ASRPGTSGNEQF
>TRBV30|TRBD1|TRBJ2-7
AWSASITGAEQY
>TRBV18|NA|TRBJ1-1
ASSPGLNTEAF
>TRBV29-1|TRBD1|TRBJ1-5
SVSTTGTGGNQPQH
>TRBV7-2|TRBD1|TRBJ1-5
ASSSDRDNQPQH
>TRBV7-9|NA|TRBJ1-2
ASRGYAMVST
>TRBV7-8|NA|TRBJ1-1
ASSLEGVGANTEAF
>TRBV10-2|NA|TRBJ2-3
ASSERSRSTDTQY
>TRBV5-6|TRBD1|TRBJ2-7
ASRKGQGDYEQY
>TRBV6-1|TRBD2|TRBJ2-1
ASSVAGGPYNEQF
>TRBV18|NA|TRBJ2-5
ASSLSQVEETQY
>TRBV27|NA|TRBJ2-5
ASRLYGGKETQY
>TRBV5-8|NA|TRBJ1-3
ASSNSHSGNTIY
>TRBV18|TRBD1|TRBJ2-6
ASSPGQGAGANVLT
>TRBV7-2|NA|TRBJ2-5
ASSARGTHQETQY
>TRBV6-5|NA|TRBJ1-6
ASSYQGYNSPLH
>TRBV6-5|TRBD1|TRBJ2-7
ASIDRGRQQY
>TRBV7-9|NA|TRBJ1-1
ASSLVQNTEAF
>TRBV2|TRBD2|TRBJ2-1
ASTGTSGSLYEQF
>TRBV5-1|NA|TRBJ1-1
ASSPGLGGPNTEAF
>TRBV2|NA|TRBJ1-5
ASHRVANQPQH
>TRBV4-1|NA|TRBJ2-5
ASSQAPECRQETQY
>TRBV10-3|NA|TRBJ1-4
AISQPGDDFANEKLF
>TRBV19|TRBD2|TRBJ2-7
ASSHIAGGTYEQY
>TRBV9|NA|TRBJ2-7
ASSVGVAVQYEQY
>TRBV18|NA|TRBJ1-4
ASSRDSNEKLF